This TCR beta chain is from a study of siplizumab effects on memory and regulatory T cells. The method was immunoSEQ multiplex PCR; TCRdb's version includes in-frame clones alone and lacks a portion of them. This table has fewer than 85,000 clones, approximately 90% appearing once. This clone was seen a handful of times. Germline V gene sequence: CDR1 SGHNT, CDR2 YYREEE (reference sequence). Trimming shortened V by 0 bases and J by 5 bases, and 13 bases separated the two germline ends. CDR3 length: 15 amino acids. The sample comprised Tregs sorted from blood. The sequence came from a human donor in good health. The gene calls are TRBV5-4 and TRBJ2-3; either TRBD1 or TRBD2 may supply D (5 bases each). The CDR3 DNA sequence: TGTGCCAGCAGCTTGGATGGGGGTCTTAGAGATACGCAGTATTTT. It translates to CASSLDGGLRDTQYF.